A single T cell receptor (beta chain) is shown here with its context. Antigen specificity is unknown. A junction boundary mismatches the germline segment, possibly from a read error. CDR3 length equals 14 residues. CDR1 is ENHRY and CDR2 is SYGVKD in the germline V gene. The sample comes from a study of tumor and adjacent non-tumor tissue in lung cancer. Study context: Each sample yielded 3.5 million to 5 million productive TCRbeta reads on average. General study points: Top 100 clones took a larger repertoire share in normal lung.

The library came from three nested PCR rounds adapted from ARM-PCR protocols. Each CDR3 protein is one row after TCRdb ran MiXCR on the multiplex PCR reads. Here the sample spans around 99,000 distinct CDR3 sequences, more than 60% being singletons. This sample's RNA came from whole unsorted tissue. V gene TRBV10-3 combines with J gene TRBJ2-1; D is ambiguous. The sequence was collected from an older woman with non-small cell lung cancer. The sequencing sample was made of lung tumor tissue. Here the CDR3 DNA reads TGTGCCATCAGTGGGCCGAGGTTAGGCAATGAGCTGTTCTTC. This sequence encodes CAISGPRLGNELFF.